The 25 T cell receptor beta chains given below trace back to one sample, sequenced in a study of cytomegalovirus exposure and HLA in healthy donors. Researchers ran the PCR with 60 Vbeta and 13 Jbeta primers. The table came from immunoSEQ multiplex PCR; TCRdb's copy has only in-frame clones and leaves some out. Here the sample table reports 87,000 or so clones. The specimen sequenced was PBMCs. These receptors all stem from a man aged 50 to 60 in good health and CMV-seropositive.

The chain uses TRBV18 and TRBJ1-1, with D unresolved. From germline, CDR1 is KGHSH and CDR2 LQKENI. V was pared by 2 bases and J by 7 bases, with 11 bases between. This CDR3 has 13 residues. The CDR3 region is CASSPGALREAFF. CDR3 sequence (DNA): TGTGCCAGCTCACCAGGTGCTTTGCGTGAAGCTTTCTTT.

In nucleotides, the CDR3 is TGTGCCAGCAGCGCCAACCGACAGGGTCCGGGCTACGAGCAGTACTTC. Translation gives CASSANRQGPGYEQYF. This rearrangement joins TRBV9 to TRBJ2-7; 7 nucleotides align to TRBD1. V was clipped by 3 bases and J by 3 bases; unmatched bases: 12. Germline lookup yields CDR1 SGDLS and CDR2 YYNGEE. This CDR3 is 16 amino acids long.

This chain links TRBV4-3 with TRBJ1-2, with 7 positions matching TRBD1. The V gene's germline CDR1 is LGHNA and CDR2 YSLEER. V shed 4 bases, J shed 6 bases, and the junction held 14 bases outside the gene matches. This CDR3 is built from 16 residues. CDR3 in amino acids: CASSPRGGRGGDGYTF. The CDR3 DNA reads TGCGCCAGCAGCCCGCGAGGGGGCAGGGGAGGCGATGGCTACACCTTC.

V is TRBV19 and J is TRBJ1-1; maybe TRBD1 (6 bases). The V and J ends lost 8 bases and 5 bases respectively, with 15 bases between them. The germline V gene has CDR1 LNHDA and CDR2 SQIVND (reference sequence). The CDR3 totals 13 residues. The CDR3 nucleotides read TGTGCCAGTTCGAACAGGGCGGTGACTGAAGCTTTCTTT. It specifies CASSNRAVTEAFF.

V and J are TRBV5-1 and TRBJ2-7; D might be TRBD1 (6 bases). The V end lost 3 bases, the J end lost 6 bases, and 16 bases lay between the germline ends. CDR3 size: 14 residues. Looked up from germline, CDR1 is SGHRS and CDR2 is YFSETQ. Here the CDR3 DNA reads TGCGCCAGCAGCTCCTGGACACCCAGGGGCGAGCAGTACTTC. Its translation: CASSSWTPRGEQYF.

The rearrangement uses TRBV5-6 and TRBJ2-1; 7 nucleotides line up with TRBD2. The germline V gene encodes CDR1 SGHDT and CDR2 YYEEEE. This CDR3 region has 11 residues. Unmatched junction bases numbered 2, after V lost 4 bases and J lost 10 bases. As DNA, the CDR3 is TGTGCCAGCAGCCGGGGAGGGGAGCAGTTCTTC. Translating gives CASSRGGEQFF.

CDR3 sequence: CASSAETGRTYEQYF. The CDR3 bases are TGTGCCAGCAGTGCGGAGACAGGGAGGACCTACGAGCAGTACTTC. The chain combines TRBV2 with TRBJ2-7, with D perhaps matching TRBD1 (7 bases). Germline assignment: CDR1 SNHLY and CDR2 FYNNEI. The CDR3 totals 15 residues. The V end lost 4 bases, the J end lost 2 bases, and 15 bases lay between the germline ends. Full variable domain (outside the CDR3, taken from reference TRBV2 and TRBJ2-7): EPEVTQTPSHQVTQMGQEVILRCVPISNHLYFYWYRQILGQKVEFLVSFYNNEISEKSEIFDDQFSVERPDGSNFTLKIRSTKLEDSAMYFCASSAETGRTYEQYFGPGTRLTVT.

The chain is built from TRBV18 and TRBJ2-4; 10 nucleotides line up with TRBD1. The length of the CDR3 is 15 residues. The junction had 8 bases not matched to a gene; V was cut back by 6 bases and J by 6 bases. CDR1 KGHSH and CDR2 LQKENI come from the germline V gene. CDR3 in amino acids: CASSHGQGVVNIQYF. The CDR3 nucleotides are TGTGCCAGCTCCCACGGACAGGGGGTTGTAAACATTCAGTACTTC. The entire variable domain, with the rest obtained from reference TRBV18 and TRBJ2-4, is as follows: NAGVMQNPRHLVRRRGQEARLRCSPMKGHSHVYWYRQLPEEGLKFMVYLQKENIIDESGMPKERFSAEFPKEGPSILRIQQVVRGDSAAYFCASSHGQGVVNIQYFGAGTRLSVL.

The chain uses TRBV20-1 and TRBJ1-2; D is unresolved. The CDR3 runs 11 residues. Germline assignment: CDR1 DFQATT and CDR2 SNEGSKA (reference sequence). V was clipped by 6 bases and J by 3 bases, with 8 bases between them. CDR3 sequence reads: CSALPDYGYTF. The CDR3 bases are TGCAGTGCCCTCCCGGACTATGGCTACACCTTC.

The chain uses TRBV25-1 and TRBJ1-1, with D maybe TRBD1 (5 bases). The CDR3 contains 13 residues. The germline gives CDR1 MGHDK, CDR2 SYGVNS. Deletions cut 0 bases from V and 7 bases from J, with 9 bases between. CDR3 DNA: TGTGCCAGCAGTGAATATTGGGGGGTTGAAGCTTTCTTT. Its translation: CASSEYWGVEAFF.

The chain is built from TRBV7-3 and TRBJ2-1; 9 bases align to TRBD2. The CDR3 runs 18 residues. With 5 bases clipped from V and 4 bases from J, the junction kept 15 bases outside the gene matches. CDR1 is SGHTA, CDR2 FQGTGA, per germline. The CDR3 DNA sequence: TGTGCCAGCAGCCTAGAGGGACCGGCGGGAGGGCCGTACAATGAGCAGTTCTTC. Its translation is CASSLEGPAGGPYNEQFF.

The rearrangement links TRBV2 to TRBJ1-3, with 8 positions matching TRBD1. The CDR3 totals 13 residues. Germline lookup yields CDR1 SNHLY and CDR2 FYNNEI. V lost 4 bases, J lost 8 bases, and 4 bases stayed unmatched. The CDR3 reads CASSGQGMDTIYF. As DNA, the CDR3 is TGTGCCAGCAGTGGACAGGGGATGGACACCATATATTTT.

The rearrangement links TRBV18 to TRBJ2-1; 7 positions agree with TRBD1. The V and J ends lost 1 base and 8 bases, in that order; junction bases with no gene match: 2. The CDR3 sequence is 13 residues long. CDR1 is KGHSH and CDR2 is LQKENI in the germline V gene. The CDR3 spells CASSPRQGDEQFF. DNA for the CDR3: TGTGCCAGCTCACCACGGCAGGGGGATGAGCAGTTCTTC.

The chain joins TRBV14 to TRBJ1-1; D might be TRBD1 (6 bases). Germline CDR1 and CDR2: SGHDN and FVKESK. The germline V and J ends were trimmed by 4 bases and 8 bases, with 11 bases remaining between them. This CDR3 is 12 amino acids long. In DNA, the CDR3 is TGTGCCAGCAGCCGGACAGCGGCAGAAGCTTTCTTT. Residues: CASSRTAAEAFF.

The V and J genes are TRBV27 and TRBJ1-2, with 7 bases fitting TRBD1. The CDR3 consists of 14 residues. Germline V gene lookup returns CDR1 MNHEY and CDR2 SMNVEV (reference sequence). The V segment lost 4 bases and the J segment 8 bases; nucleotides outside the gene matches: 10. The CDR3 region is CASSSVTGMEGYTF. DNA for the CDR3: TGTGCCAGCAGTTCAGTGACAGGGATGGAGGGCTACACCTTC.

The chain combines TRBV11-1 with TRBJ2-5; TRBD2 is a possible D gene (5 bases). The CDR3 spans 14 residues. The V gene's germline CDR1 is SGHAT and CDR2 FQDESV (reference sequence). Trimming removed 2 bases from V and 5 bases from J, with 12 bases in between. CDR3: CASSLREQWETQYF. The CDR3 bases are TGTGCCAGCAGCTTACGGGAACAGTGGGAGACCCAGTACTTC. The complete variable domain, with remaining parts taken from reference TRBV11-1 and TRBJ2-5, reads EAEVAQSPRYKITEKSQAVAFWCDPISGHATLYWYRQILGQGPELLVQFQDESVVDDSQLPKDRFSAERLKGVDSTLKIQPAELGDSAMYLCASSLREQWETQYFGPGTRLLVL.

The rearrangement joins TRBV19 to TRBJ2-2; 10 bases line up with TRBD2. V was pared by 3 bases and J by 5 bases, with 3 bases of the junction left unmatched. CDR1 and CDR2 from the germline V gene are LNHDA and SQIVND (reference sequence). The CDR3 runs 15 residues. CDR3 region: CASSMLAGVTGELFF. DNA of the CDR3: TGTGCCAGTAGTATGCTAGCGGGAGTGACCGGGGAGCTGTTTTTT.

The chain recombines TRBV18 with TRBJ2-7; 12 positions match TRBD1. The CDR3 loop spans 15 amino acids. With 5 bases clipped from V and 4 bases from J, the junction kept 6 bases outside the gene matches. The germline gives CDR1 KGHSH, CDR2 LQKENI. For the CDR3, the DNA is TGTGCCAGCTCAACCGGGACAGGGGGCGCGTACGAGCAGTACTTC. Translating gives CASSTGTGGAYEQYF.

J is TRBJ2-7 and V is TRBV5-6; 7 bases are a match to TRBD2. This CDR3 has 17 amino acids. The V gene's germline CDR1 is SGHDT and CDR2 YYEEEE. Germline trimming cut 0 bases from V and 0 bases from J; bases unmatched to any gene: 9. The CDR3 reads CASSLAASGVVSYEQYF. CDR3 sequence (DNA): TGTGCCAGCAGCTTGGCGGCTAGCGGAGTAGTCTCCTACGAGCAGTACTTC.

The CDR3 DNA reads TGTGCCAGCAGCTTCCGACAGGGGGAAACTGAAGCTTTCTTT. Translated, it gives CASSFRQGETEAFF. The V call is TRBV5-4, the J call TRBJ1-1, with 9 bases matching TRBD1. CDR1 SGHNT and CDR2 YYREEE come from the germline V gene (reference sequence). V gave up 2 bases and J gave up 5 bases; unmatched junction bases: 4. The CDR3 runs 14 residues. Based on the CDR3 plus reference TRBV5-4 and TRBJ1-1, the full variable domain is ETGVTQSPTHLIKTRGQQVTLRCSSQSGHNTVSWYQQALGQGPQFIFQYYREEENGRGNFPPRFSGLQFPNYSSELNVNALELDDSALYLCASSFRQGETEAFFGQGTRLTVV.

The chain recombines TRBV19 with TRBJ1-2; weak D call: TRBD1 (5 bases). Germline values: CDR1 LNHDA, CDR2 SQIVND (reference sequence). The CDR3 sequence is 14 residues long. V dropped 7 bases and J dropped 3 bases, with 15 bases sitting between them. The CDR3 sequence: CASIREGRDYGYTF. CDR3 nucleotide sequence: TGTGCCAGTATTCGGGAGGGGAGAGACTATGGCTACACCTTC.

CDR3: CASSQDPGTTALYNEQFF. CDR3 coding DNA: TGTGCCAGCAGCCAAGACCCAGGGACTACCGCGCTTTACAATGAGCAGTTCTTC. This chain joins TRBV4-2 and TRBJ2-1, with 7 bases identical to TRBD2. Unmatched junction bases numbered 12, after V lost 0 bases and J lost 4 bases. The CDR3 runs to 18 residues. Looked up from germline, CDR1 is LGHNA and CDR2 is YNFKEQ.

The gene calls are TRBV19 and TRBJ2-7; possible D gene TRBD2, 5 bases. Germline CDR1 and CDR2: LNHDA and SQIVND (reference sequence). This CDR3 contains 15 residues. Trimming took off 4 bases at V and 2 bases at J, with 15 bases between the two ends. The CDR3 sequence is CASSTQEAAPYEQYF. CDR3 bases: TGTGCCAGTAGTACCCAGGAGGCAGCGCCCTACGAGCAGTACTTC.

The rearrangement joins TRBV7-9 to TRBJ2-5, with D possibly matching TRBD2 (5 bases). CDR3 length: 15 amino acids. The germline V gene has CDR1 SEHNR and CDR2 FQNEAQ (reference sequence). Between the trimmed V and J ends, which lost 0 bases and 3 bases, there was a span of 11 bases. The CDR3 DNA reads as TGTGCCAGCAGCTTAGCCGCTTCCGGGAAAGAGACCCAGTACTTC. Translation gives CASSLAASGKETQYF. Drawing the rest from reference TRBV7-9 and TRBJ2-5, the complete variable domain is DTGVSQNPRHKITKRGQNVTFRCDPISEHNRLYWYRQTLGQGPEFLTYFQNEAQLEKSRLLSDRFSAERPKGSFSTLEIQRTEQGDSAMYLCASSLAASGKETQYFGPGTRLLVL.

The genes are TRBV18 and TRBJ1-5; the match to TRBD1 covers 7 bases. The J segment lost 0 bases and the V segment lost 6 bases, leaving 11 bases of the junction unmatched. This CDR3 is built from 17 residues. CDR1 and CDR2 from the germline V gene are KGHSH and LQKENI. The CDR3: CASSQGQRAYSNQPQHF. The CDR3 DNA reads as TGTGCCAGCTCCCAGGGACAGCGAGCTTATAGCAATCAGCCCCAGCATTTT.